Shown below are 18 T cell receptor beta chains from a single sample sequenced in a study of identical twins. TCRdb itself ran the 5' RACE reads through MiXCR, one entry per CDR3 protein. The repertoire consists of some 100,000 distinct CDR3 sequences, with less than 6.5% occurring once and the leading ten covering roughly 12%. The source material was memory T cells sorted from blood. Receptors originate from a woman in her forties or fifties in good health.

This chain uses TRBV20-1 with TRBJ2-2, with TRBD1 matching over 7 bases. Germline loops: CDR1 DFQATT, CDR2 SNEGSKA (reference sequence). This CDR3 contains 15 residues. With V trimmed by 4 bases and J by 5 bases, 10 bases remained unmatched. The CDR3 reads CSAKRSPGGTGELFF. Written as DNA, the CDR3 is TGCAGTGCTAAGAGATCTCCAGGGGGAACCGGGGAGCTGTTTTTT.

The J gene is TRBJ1-4, the V gene TRBV7-8; possibly TRBD1 for D (5 bases). This CDR3 has 15 residues. Trimming cost V 3 bases and J 0 bases, with 8 bases left between them. Germline-derived CDR1 and CDR2 are SGHVS and FQNEAQ. CDR3 in amino acids: CASSFGGATNEKLFF. CDR3 in DNA: TGTGCCAGCAGCTTCGGGGGGGCAACTAATGAAAAACTGTTTTTT. The full variable domain, its missing parts supplied by reference TRBV7-8 and TRBJ1-4, is GAGVSQSPRYKVAKRGQDVALRCDPISGHVSLFWYQQALGQGPEFLTYFQNEAQLDKSGLPSDRFFAERPEGSVSTLKIQRTQQEDSAVYLCASSFGGATNEKLFFGSGTQLSVL.

This rearrangement joins TRBV27 to TRBJ2-3, with 7 nucleotides matching TRBD1. The CDR3 is 15 amino acids. Germline lookup yields CDR1 MNHEY and CDR2 SMNVEV (reference sequence). The trim removed 5 bases at V and 4 bases at J, leaving 9 bases unmatched. The CDR3, as DNA: TGTGCCAGCAGTCCGACAGGGTTGAAGGCAGATACGCAGTATTTT. This gives the protein CASSPTGLKADTQYF.

This clonotype was detected ten times or more. The CDR3 loop reads CASSPRGGSNQPQHF. The CDR3 region has the DNA TGTGCCAGCAGCCCGAGGGGGGGGAGCAATCAGCCCCAGCATTTT. The chain links TRBV7-2 to TRBJ1-5; weak D call: TRBD1 (6 bases). This CDR3 is built from 15 residues. V gave up 5 bases and J gave up 1 base, with 12 bases separating them. Germline values: CDR1 SGHTA, CDR2 FQGNSA.

This clonotype has at least ten counts. The genes are TRBV9 and TRBJ2-1; D is ambiguous. The CDR3 runs to 15 residues. V was cut by 0 bases and J by 5 bases, with 12 bases left in between. Looked up from germline, CDR1 is SGDLS and CDR2 is YYNGEE. In nucleotides, the CDR3 is TGTGCCAGCAGCGTAGCTCTCAGCCACGACAATGAGCAGTTCTTC. Its translation is CASSVALSHDNEQFF.

The sample holds many counts of this clonotype. V usage is TRBV20-1 and J usage is TRBJ2-7; D unclear. Germline CDR1 is DFQATT and CDR2 is SNEGSKA (reference sequence). V was trimmed by 3 bases and J by 5 bases, leaving 14 bases between them. The CDR3 is 13 residues long. CDR3 in amino acids: CSASDGGPHEQYF. CDR3 nucleotides: TGCAGTGCTAGCGACGGTGGTCCTCACGAGCAGTACTTC.

This clonotype came up a few times. The rearrangement links TRBV5-4 to TRBJ2-3; D is ambiguous. V was trimmed by 2 bases and J by 2 bases, leaving 9 bases between them. Germline loops: CDR1 SGHNT, CDR2 YYREEE (reference sequence). This CDR3 region has 14 residues. CDR3 protein: CASSFDGFTDTQYF. CDR3 nucleotide sequence: TGTGCCAGCAGCTTTGACGGGTTCACAGATACGCAGTATTTT.

This clonotype was detected ten times or more. This chain uses TRBV7-6 with TRBJ1-5; D ambiguous. The V and J ends lost 5 bases and 3 bases respectively, with 17 bases between them. Germline V gene data show CDR1 as SGHVS and CDR2 as FNYEAQ. This CDR3 is 16 amino acids long. The chain's CDR3 is CASSPLGFDFNQPQHF. The CDR3 nucleotides read TGTGCCAGCAGCCCCCTAGGATTCGATTTCAATCAGCCCCAGCATTTT. The variable domain in full, with the rest retrieved from reference TRBV7-6 and TRBJ1-5, is GAGVSQSPRYKVTKRGQDVALRCDPISGHVSLYWYRQALGQGPEFLTYFNYEAQQDKSGLPNDRFSAERPEGSISTLTIQRTEQRDSAMYRCASSPLGFDFNQPQHFGDGTRLSIL.

In its sample, this clonotype was seen many times. V and J are TRBV3-1 and TRBJ2-6; 10 positions agree with TRBD1. This CDR3 has 18 amino acids. V lost 4 bases, J lost 6 bases, and 12 bases stayed unmatched. The germline CDR1 and CDR2 sequences are LGHDT and YNNKEL (reference sequence). CDR3 nucleotide sequence: TGTGCCAGCAGCCGGGGACAGGGGAAGTCTCTGGTGGCCAACGTCCTGACTTTC. This codes for CASSRGQGKSLVANVLTF.

This clonotype has ten or more counts. CDR3 in DNA: TGTGCCAGCAGCGCCTCGACAGGGTTCCCTCAAGAGACCCAGTACTTC. Its protein product is CASSASTGFPQETQYF. This sequence joins TRBV7-6 and TRBJ2-5, with 7 nucleotides matching TRBD1. This CDR3 comprises 16 residues. Losses at the gene ends were 5 bases for V and 2 bases for J; bases not matched to a gene: 11. Germline CDR1 and CDR2: SGHVS and FNYEAQ.

This clonotype has a count of ten or more. CDR3 nucleotide sequence: TGTGCCAGCAGCGTAGGTGCACTAGAGGGTGGTGAGCAGTTCTTC. Translated: CASSVGALEGGEQFF. V gene TRBV9 combines with J gene TRBJ2-1; D possibly corresponds to TRBD2 (5 bases). CDR3 length equals 15 residues. The germline V gene encodes CDR1 SGDLS and CDR2 YYNGEE. The V and J ends lost 0 bases and 9 bases respectively, with 16 bases between them.

The chain is built from TRBV20-1 and TRBJ2-5, with TRBD2 as a possible D gene (6 bases). The CDR3 totals 15 residues. Looked up from germline, CDR1 is DFQATT and CDR2 is SNEGSKA (reference sequence). V shed 0 bases and J shed 1 base, with 12 bases lying between them. CDR3 protein: CSARDRRGLQETQYF. CDR3 bases: TGCAGTGCTAGAGATCGGAGGGGACTCCAAGAGACCCAGTACTTC.

This clonotype was detected ten times or more. The rearrangement uses TRBV12-3 or TRBV12-4 and TRBJ1-2; tentatively, D is TRBD1 (6 bases). V dropped 5 bases and J dropped 6 bases, with 13 bases sitting between them. This CDR3 region has 13 residues. The CDR3 DNA follows: TGTGCCAGCAGTACCGGGGGGGCCGATGGCTACACCTTC. It specifies CASSTGGADGYTF.

This clonotype was recorded many times. The chain couples TRBV20-1 to TRBJ2-3, with D perhaps matching TRBD2 (5 bases). CDR1 and CDR2 from the germline V gene are DFQATT and SNEGSKA (reference sequence). The length of the CDR3 is 16 residues. Trimming cost V 3 bases and J 0 bases, with 16 bases left between them. The CDR3 bases are TGCAGTGCTAGTGGGGTTGTGGGAGCTAGCACAGATACGCAGTATTTT. Translated, it gives CSASGVVGASTDTQYF.

This clonotype was detected many times. The V call is TRBV12-3 or TRBV12-4, the J call TRBJ1-2; a possible D gene is TRBD1 (6 bases). The CDR3 covers 15 residues. Trimming stripped 4 bases from V and 6 bases from J, with 18 bases between. CDR3 sequence reads: CASSSHSGGADGYTF. The DNA of the CDR3 is TGTGCCAGCAGTTCCCATTCCGGGGGGGCCGATGGCTACACCTTC.

At least ten counts were recorded for this clonotype. This rearrangement joins TRBV10-3 to TRBJ2-1, with a possible D match to TRBD1 (6 bases). CDR3 length equals 12 residues. Trimming removed 11 bases at V and 8 bases at J, with 16 bases between. Germline assignment: CDR1 ENHRY and CDR2 SYGVKD. CDR3 DNA sequence: TGTGCCGGGGGACAACCGGGCCATGAGCAGTTCTTC. It yields the protein CAGGQPGHEQFF.

Ten or more counts support this clonotype. This chain links TRBV7-9 with TRBJ1-6; D unresolved. Germline CDR1 and CDR2: SEHNR and FQNEAQ (reference sequence). Trimming removed 5 bases at V and 5 bases at J, with 4 bases between. The CDR3 spans 12 residues. As DNA, the CDR3 is TGTGCCAGCAGCCTGAATAATTCACCCCTCCACTTT. This sequence encodes CASSLNNSPLHF.

This clonotype was detected many times. The V gene is TRBV28, the J gene TRBJ2-7; D is tentatively TRBD1 or TRBD2 (6 bases each). Per germline, CDR1 MDHEN and CDR2 SYDVKM. This CDR3 comprises 13 residues. The ends were cut back, 5 bases at V and 7 bases at J, with 15 bases in the middle. The CDR3 reads CASSPGGQWEQYF. CDR3 sequence (DNA): TGTGCCAGCAGTCCCGGGGGCCAATGGGAGCAGTACTTC. Full variable domain (remainder filled in from reference TRBV28 and TRBJ2-7): DVKVTQSSRYLVKRTGEKVFLECVQDMDHENMFWYRQDPGLGLRLIYFSYDVKMKEKGDIPEGYSVSREKKERFSLILESASTNQTSMYLCASSPGGQWEQYFGPGTRLTVT.